These T cell receptor beta chains were read from a single sample in a study of cytomegalovirus exposure and HLA in healthy donors. Clones were sequenced by immunoSEQ multiplex PCR, and TCRdb holds only the in-frame ones, with some missing. The sample lists some 240,000 clones; around 85% were seen once. The specimen sequenced was PBMCs. Receptors were obtained from a woman in her 30s in good health and CMV-seropositive. CDR3s include the opening cysteine and the closing phenylalanine or tryptophan. Each record gives: CDR3 length, D gene, J gene, clone size, V gene, CDR3 protein, CDR3 DNA. A D gene is named only where the DNA matches it firmly. Not all rows give a size; the values are once, few, many and, for expanded clones, a class.

cdr3_length: 13; d_call: NA; j_call: TRBJ1-5; clone_size: NA; v_call: TRBV5-1; cdr3_aa: CASSLGDNQPQHF; cdr3_nt: TGCGCCAGCAGCTTAGGGGACAATCAGCCCCAGCATTTT
cdr3_length: 11; d_call: NA; j_call: TRBJ2-2; clone_size: NA; v_call: TRBV20-1; cdr3_aa: CSASVERELFF; cdr3_nt: TGCAGTGCTAGCGTAGAGCGGGAGCTGTTTTTT
cdr3_length: 15; d_call: NA; j_call: TRBJ2-7; clone_size: few; v_call: TRBV7-6; cdr3_aa: CASSLGASRSYEQYF; cdr3_nt: TGTGCCAGCAGCTTAGGGGCTAGCCGATCCTACGAGCAGTACTTC
cdr3_length: 10; d_call: NA; j_call: TRBJ2-3; clone_size: NA; v_call: TRBV2; cdr3_aa: CAIGGDTQYF; cdr3_nt: TGTGCCATAGGGGGAGATACGCAGTATTTT
cdr3_length: 15; d_call: TRBD1; j_call: TRBJ1-5; clone_size: NA; v_call: TRBV28; cdr3_aa: CASRLPGQGNQPQHF; cdr3_nt: TGTGCCAGCAGACTACCCGGACAGGGAAATCAGCCCCAGCATTTT
cdr3_length: 13; d_call: NA; j_call: TRBJ2-1; clone_size: NA; v_call: TRBV7-9; cdr3_aa: CASSRSSYNEQFF; cdr3_nt: TGTGCCAGCAGCCGCAGCTCCTACAATGAGCAGTTCTTC
cdr3_length: 16; d_call: TRBD1; j_call: TRBJ2-7; clone_size: NA; v_call: TRBV5-5; cdr3_aa: CASSLTGGDRLGEQYF; cdr3_nt: TGTGCCAGCAGCCTGACAGGGGGCGACAGGTTAGGCGAGCAGTACTTC
cdr3_length: 15; d_call: NA; j_call: TRBJ2-5; clone_size: NA; v_call: TRBV9; cdr3_aa: CASSVGQGGLETQYF; cdr3_nt: TGTGCCAGCAGCGTAGGGCAGGGGGGTTTAGAGACCCAGTACTTC
cdr3_length: 14; d_call: TRBD2; j_call: TRBJ2-3; clone_size: NA; v_call: TRBV5-1; cdr3_aa: CASSSSHSGREQYF; cdr3_nt: TGCGCCAGCAGCTCCAGCCATAGCGGGAGGGAACAGTATTTT
cdr3_length: 14; d_call: NA; j_call: TRBJ2-3; clone_size: NA; v_call: TRBV28; cdr3_aa: CASSLRSSTDTQYF; cdr3_nt: TGTGCCAGCAGTTTACGGTCGAGCACAGATACGCAGTATTTT
cdr3_length: 12; d_call: NA; j_call: TRBJ1-5; clone_size: NA; v_call: TRBV7-9; cdr3_aa: CASRWGDQPQHF; cdr3_nt: TGTGCCAGCCGGTGGGGGGATCAGCCCCAGCATTTT
cdr3_length: 14; d_call: NA; j_call: TRBJ1-3; clone_size: NA; v_call: TRBV7-6; cdr3_aa: CASSSGTYGNTIYF; cdr3_nt: TGTGCCAGCAGCTCGGGGACTTATGGAAACACCATATATTTT
cdr3_length: 16; d_call: NA; j_call: TRBJ1-2; clone_size: NA; v_call: TRBV7-9; cdr3_aa: CASSLQGWAGDDGYTF; cdr3_nt: TGTGCCAGCAGCTTACAAGGGTGGGCAGGGGACGATGGCTACACCTTC
cdr3_length: 14; d_call: NA; j_call: TRBJ2-2; clone_size: NA; v_call: TRBV6-4; cdr3_aa: CASSDGTNTGELFF; cdr3_nt: TGTGCCAGCAGTGACGGGACAAACACCGGGGAGCTGTTTTTT
cdr3_length: 14; d_call: NA; j_call: TRBJ1-2; clone_size: NA; v_call: TRBV7-2; cdr3_aa: CASSLEGSNYGYTF; cdr3_nt: TGTGCCAGCAGCTTAGAAGGGAGTAACTATGGCTACACCTTC
cdr3_length: 14; d_call: NA; j_call: TRBJ2-3; clone_size: few; v_call: TRBV5-1; cdr3_aa: CASSLDLPTDTQYF; cdr3_nt: TGCGCCAGCAGCTTGGACCTACCGACAGATACGCAGTATTTT
cdr3_length: 14; d_call: TRBD2; j_call: TRBJ2-5; clone_size: NA; v_call: TRBV6-5; cdr3_aa: CASSPGLALETQYF; cdr3_nt: TGTGCCAGCAGCCCCGGACTAGCCCTAGAGACCCAGTACTTC
cdr3_length: 16; d_call: TRBD1; j_call: TRBJ2-2; clone_size: NA; v_call: TRBV10-3; cdr3_aa: CAIIIETGGITGELFF; cdr3_nt: TGTGCCATCATAATAGAGACAGGGGGCATCACCGGGGAGCTGTTTTTT